The T cell receptor (beta chain) described here comes from a study of T-cell reconstitution after alpha-beta-depleted transplantation in children. At least ten counts were recorded for this clonotype. The CDR3 consists of 15 residues. V trimming: 6 bases; J trimming: 8 bases; junction bases outside the gene matches: 12. Unique molecular identifiers were built into the TCRbeta library. From the PCR reads, TCRdb called clonotypes with MiXCR, one entry per CDR3 protein. The sample lists 350,000 to 450,000 distinct CDR3 sequences, 10% to 15% occurring once. The sequenced sample was PBMCs, obtained from the stem cell graft. This receptor was obtained from a human donor who donated a stem cell graft to a child with Fanconi anemia. This chain links TRBV12-3 or TRBV12-4 with TRBJ2-2, with 7 nucleotides matching TRBD1. CDR3 nucleotide sequence: TGTGCCAGCAGACAAGGACAGGTGGTTTATGGGGAGCTGTTTTTT. Translated, it gives CASRQGQVVYGELFF.